This T cell receptor (beta chain) is drawn from a study of shared clonotypes between healthy human individuals. Findings of the study overall: Relative to memory subsets, naive subsets generally showed larger estimated richness. The study found lower generation probabilities in non-shared clonotypes than in those shared by all four donors.

This clone was recorded many times. As yet, its antigen is unknown. Germline V gene data show CDR1 as SNHLY and CDR2 as FYNNEI. The ends were cut back, 6 bases at V and 4 bases at J, with 8 bases in the middle. This CDR3 comprises 12 residues. Measured with immunoSEQ multiplex PCR; TCRdb has only the in-frame clones, and not every one. In the table there are 550,000 to 850,000 clones, approximately 77% of which are singletons. The chain carries TRBV2 and TRBJ2-3; D unclear. The sequencing sample was made of memory CD4+ T cells sorted from blood. Subset described: CD45RA-negative fraction. This TCR came from a woman in her twenties or thirties in good health. Here the CDR3 reads CASRNLADTQYF. For the CDR3, the DNA is TGTGCCAGCAGAAACCTTGCAGATACGCAGTATTTT.